Presented here are 3 T cell receptor beta chains from one specimen sequenced in a study of control samples from healthy donors and cancer patients. Profiled with immunoSEQ multiplex PCR; TCRdb holds only in-frame clones, not every one. The sample carries 150,000 to 200,000 clones, around 90% recorded once. The sequencing input was blood. Source of these receptors: a woman in her 30s in good health.

The rearrangement links TRBV6-5 to TRBJ2-7, with 9 bases matching TRBD1. This CDR3 has 14 residues. Trimming took 5 bases from V and 3 from J; bases not matched to a gene: 5. Germline CDR1 is MNHEY and CDR2 is SVGAGI. The CDR3 DNA reads as TGTGCCAGCAGTCTCCGGACAGGGGTCTACGAGCAGTACTTC. This codes for CASSLRTGVYEQYF.

The J gene is TRBJ1-5, the V gene TRBV5-1; no reliable D call. The length of the CDR3 is 17 residues. Germline loops: CDR1 SGHRS, CDR2 YFSETQ. The V end lost 2 bases, the J end lost 0 bases, and 15 bases lay between the germline ends. The CDR3 loop reads CASSLLPGAYSNQPQHF. CDR3 DNA sequence: TGCGCCAGCAGCTTACTCCCTGGAGCTTATAGCAATCAGCCCCAGCATTTT.

This clone turned up a few times. The chain couples TRBV5-6 to TRBJ1-6, with D possibly TRBD1 on 5 matching bases. Germline CDR1 reads SGHDT; CDR2 reads YYEEEE. Trimming removed 4 bases from V and 10 bases from J, with 15 bases in between. The CDR3 extends over 14 amino acids. CDR3 nucleotide sequence: TGTGCCAGCAGCATAGTCGGGGGGAAGTCACCCCTCCACTTT. It yields the protein CASSIVGGKSPLHF.